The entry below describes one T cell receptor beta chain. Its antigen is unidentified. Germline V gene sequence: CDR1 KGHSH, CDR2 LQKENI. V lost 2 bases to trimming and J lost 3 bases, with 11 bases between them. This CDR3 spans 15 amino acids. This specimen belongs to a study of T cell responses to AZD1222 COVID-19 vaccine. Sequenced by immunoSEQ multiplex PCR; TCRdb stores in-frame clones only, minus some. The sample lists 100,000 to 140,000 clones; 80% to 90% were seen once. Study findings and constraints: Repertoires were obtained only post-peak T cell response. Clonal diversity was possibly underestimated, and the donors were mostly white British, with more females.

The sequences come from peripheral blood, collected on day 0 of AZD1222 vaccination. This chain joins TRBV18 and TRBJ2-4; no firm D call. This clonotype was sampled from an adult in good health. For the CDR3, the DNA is TGTGCCAGCTCACCAGGGAAGGCGAACAAAAACATTCAGTACTTC. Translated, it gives CASSPGKANKNIQYF.